This T cell receptor (beta chain) was identified during a study of T cells in women clearing cervical HPV infection. All donors had a single incident cervical HPV16 infection, not prevalent. Libraries were prepared by immunoSEQ multiplex PCR; TCRdb keeps only in-frame clonotypes and omits some of them. The listing records roughly 28,000 clones. The V end was cut by 1 base, the J end by 0 bases, with 10 bases between. In germline, CDR1 is SGHVS, CDR2 FNYEAQ. The CDR3 spans 16 residues. Comments on this clone: The read is 3 residues too short to cover the CDR3 end, so that end is filled in from the germline J gene.

Input material: blood buffy coat. The source is a woman aged 18 to 75 with a cervical HPV16 infection that either progressed to CIN3+ or cleared (not recorded which). V and J are TRBV7-6 and TRBJ1-3; D may be TRBD1 (5 bases). The CDR3 protein is CASSLVGGYSGNTIYF. The DNA read from the CDR3 is TGTGCCAGCAGCTTAGTCGGGGGTTACTCTGGAAACACC. The complete variable domain, with remaining parts taken from reference TRBV7-6 and TRBJ1-3, reads GAGVSQSPRYKVTKRGQDVALRCDPISGHVSLYWYRQALGQGPEFLTYFNYEAQQDKSGLPNDRFSAERPEGSISTLTIQRTEQRDSAMYRCASSLVGGYSGNTIYFGEGSWLTVV.